This paragraph covers one T cell receptor beta chain sequence. What it binds is unknown. V lost 4 bases and J lost 3, with 17 bases in between. The CDR3 has 15 residues. Germline assignment: CDR1 SGDLS and CDR2 YYNGEE. Produced via immunoSEQ multiplex PCR; TCRdb's table is partial and in-frame only. The sample includes 30,000 to 35,000 clones, approximately 90% seen only once; the top ten take 7% to 8%. The sample comes from a study of T cells in tuberculosis. In the study overall: A South African cohort included IGRA-negative adolescents, latently infected IGRA-positive adolescents and adults with active tuberculosis. Regarding the study as a whole: Smaller distances to GMM-specific TCRs suggested their expansion in active tuberculosis. Smaller alpha distances in active tuberculosis partly reflected shorter CDR3-alpha lengths.

Latent tuberculosis screening used tuberculin skin test and IGRA at entry. Source material: PBMCs. This sequence originates from a donor aged 10 to 29 with latent tuberculosis or without tuberculosis infection. Some clones in this sample may be carry-over from other donors' samples. This rearrangement joins TRBV9 to TRBJ2-7, with a tentative D call TRBD1 (5 bases). The CDR3, as DNA: TGTGCCAGCAGCTCAGGGTTGGGGCCCAACTACGAGCAGTACTTC. This sequence encodes CASSSGLGPNYEQYF.